The TCR beta chain described here comes from a study of shared clonotypes between healthy human individuals. This CDR3 spans 12 amino acids. Trimming took 6 bases from V and 5 from J; bases not matched to a gene: 4. Germline V CDR1 and CDR2: SEHNR, FQNEAQ (reference sequence). The protocol was immunoSEQ multiplex PCR, while the TCRdb copy is restricted to in-frame clones and leaves out a portion. The repertoire holds millions of clones, with approximately 94% as singletons. CD45RO-negative cells were positively selected for CCR7, leaving out terminally differentiated effector memory CD45RA+ cells. There were no recent acute infections or vaccinations among the donors, who were healthy HIV-negative adults.

V and J are TRBV7-9 and TRBJ2-7; TRBD1 matches at 7 bases. The TCR sequence derives from a man between 18 and 35 years old in good health. Some clones in this sample may be carry-over from other donors' samples. Material: naive CD8+ T cells from PBMCs. CDR3 DNA: TGTGCCAGCAGTGGGACAGCGCACGAGCAGTACTTC. Translation: CASSGTAHEQYF.